The TCR beta chain under discussion was sequenced for a study of post-analysis software for immune sequencing data. General study findings and limits: Roughly five TRBV segments were significantly more frequent in patients than in controls. TRBV5-6, TRBV5-1 and TRBV20-1 were among these segments.

Germline trimming cut 2 bases from V and 5 bases from J; bases unmatched to any gene: 18. Germline CDR1 MGHRA, CDR2 YSYEKL. This CDR3 contains 19 residues. This clonotype showed up just once. Its antigen is not known. The TCR beta cDNA libraries contained unique molecular identifiers. One entry per CDR3 protein results from TCRdb running MiXCR on the PCR reads. The sample lists about 820,000 distinct CDR3 sequences; about 53% were seen once. The TCR sequence derives from a girl aged 10-17 years with multiple sclerosis. The chain employs TRBV4-1 and TRBJ2-7, with 10 bases matching TRBD1. The sequencing input was blood. The CDR3 coding sequence is TGCGCCAGCAGCCAACCTCTGAAGACCGGGACAGGGGTTGAGGACGAGCAGTACTTC. It is translated as CASSQPLKTGTGVEDEQYF.